One and the same sample provided the 5 T cell receptor beta chains below, sequenced in a study of cytomegalovirus exposure and HLA in healthy donors. 13 Jbeta primers and 60 Vbeta primers were used for the PCR. Only in-frame clones appear in the TCRdb table, and some are missing; sequencing was by immunoSEQ multiplex PCR. Here the sample spans some 150,000 clones, around 77% being singletons. The sequenced sample was PBMCs. The receptors stem from a man aged 25 to 45 in good health and CMV-seropositive.

The chain joins TRBV23-1 to TRBJ2-1, with 9 bases matching TRBD2. TRBV23-1 is reported as an ORF; its role is uncertain. The junction had 3 bases not matched to a gene; V was cut back by 0 bases and J by 3 bases. The CDR3 spans 16 residues. The CDR3 DNA reads as TGCGCCAGCAGTCAATCTAGCGGGGGATACTACAATGAGCAGTTCTTC. Its protein product is CASSQSSGGYYNEQFF.

This clone was picked up a small number of times. The chain links TRBV11-2 to TRBJ2-7; D is perhaps TRBD2 (6 bases). V shed 3 bases and J shed 0 bases, with 15 bases lying between them. Germline V CDR1 and CDR2: SGHAT, FQNNGV. CDR3 length: 16 residues. The CDR3 DNA reads as TGTGCCAGCAGCTTCGCCCTTGCGGGGAGCTCCTACGAGCAGTACTTC. This gives the protein CASSFALAGSSYEQYF.

V usage is TRBV19 and J usage is TRBJ1-6; 9 bases are shared with TRBD1. Germline loops: CDR1 LNHDA, CDR2 SQIVND (reference sequence). This CDR3 comprises 14 residues. Germline trimming cut 7 bases from V and 5 bases from J; bases unmatched to any gene: 3. CDR3 bases: TGTGCCAGTAAGGGACAGGGCCATAATTCACCCCTCCACTTT. It is translated as CASKGQGHNSPLHF.

This clone showed up just once. J is TRBJ2-7 and V is TRBV9; D might be TRBD2 (6 bases). CDR1 and CDR2 (germline): SGDLS, YYNGEE. Trimming took 0 bases from V and 1 from J, leaving 11 bases between them. This CDR3 has 15 amino acids. The CDR3 DNA follows: TGTGCCAGCAGCGTAGAGTTGGGGGGATCCTACGAGCAGTACTTC. It codes for CASSVELGGSYEQYF.

This sequence joins TRBV28 and TRBJ2-3, with TRBD2 matching over 11 bases. Trimming at V came to 4 bases and at J to 6 bases, leaving 12 bases not matched to a gene. The CDR3 consists of 17 residues. CDR1 is MDHEN, CDR2 SYDVKM, per germline. CDR3 bases: TGTGCCAGCAGTTCCCAGAAACTAGCGGGGGCCCGGGATACGCAGTATTTT. Protein product: CASSSQKLAGARDTQYF.